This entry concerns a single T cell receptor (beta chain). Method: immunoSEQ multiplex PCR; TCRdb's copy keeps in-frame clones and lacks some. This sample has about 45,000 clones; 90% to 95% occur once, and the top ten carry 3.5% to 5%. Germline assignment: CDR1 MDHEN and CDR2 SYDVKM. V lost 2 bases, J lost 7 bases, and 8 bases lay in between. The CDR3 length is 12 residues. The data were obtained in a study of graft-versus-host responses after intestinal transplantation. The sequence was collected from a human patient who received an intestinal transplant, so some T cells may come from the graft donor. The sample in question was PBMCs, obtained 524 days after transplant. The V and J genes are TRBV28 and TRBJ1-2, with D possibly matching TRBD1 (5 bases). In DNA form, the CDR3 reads TGTGCCAGCAGTTTACGGGGGGGTGGCTACACCTTC. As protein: CASSLRGGGYTF.